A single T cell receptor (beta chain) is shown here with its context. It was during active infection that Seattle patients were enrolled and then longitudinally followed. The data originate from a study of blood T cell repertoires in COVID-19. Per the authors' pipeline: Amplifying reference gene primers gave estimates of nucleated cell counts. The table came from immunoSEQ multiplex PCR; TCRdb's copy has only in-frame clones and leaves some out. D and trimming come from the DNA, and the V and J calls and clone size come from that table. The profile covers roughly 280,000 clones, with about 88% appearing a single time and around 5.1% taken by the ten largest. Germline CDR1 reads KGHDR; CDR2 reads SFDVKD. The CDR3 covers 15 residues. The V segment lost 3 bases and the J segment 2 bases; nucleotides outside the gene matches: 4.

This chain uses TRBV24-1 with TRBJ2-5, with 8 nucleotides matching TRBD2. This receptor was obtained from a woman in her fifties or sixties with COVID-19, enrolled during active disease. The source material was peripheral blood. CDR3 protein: CATSDRLAPQETQYF. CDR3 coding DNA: TGTGCCACCAGTGATAGACTAGCGCCACAAGAGACCCAGTACTTC.